The 6 T cell receptor beta chains listed next were all sequenced from one sample in a study of identical twins. MiXCR, applied by TCRdb to the 5' RACE reads, yields one record per CDR3 protein. The sample contains some 1,600,000 distinct CDR3 sequences, around 33% of which appear only once. Sequencing was performed on cord blood. The receptors come from a newborn girl in good health.

This chain uses TRBV7-8 with TRBJ2-1; D uncertain. The CDR3 sequence is 14 residues long. The V end was cut by 5 bases, the J end by 0 bases, with 8 bases between. CDR1 is SGHVS and CDR2 is FQNEAQ in the germline V gene. The CDR3 DNA is TGTGCCAGCAGCCCAGGATACTCCTACAATGAGCAGTTCTTC. Translating gives CASSPGYSYNEQFF.

This clonotype was observed a handful of times. The chain links TRBV28 to TRBJ2-7; D remains unclear. Trimming took off 2 bases at V and 0 bases at J, with 11 bases between the two ends. The CDR3 runs to 15 residues. Per the germline V gene, CDR1 is MDHEN and CDR2 is SYDVKM. CDR3: CASSLPLTGSYEQYF. CDR3 nucleotide sequence: TGTGCCAGCAGTTTACCCCTCACGGGCTCCTACGAGCAGTACTTC.

The V gene is TRBV27, the J gene TRBJ1-1; 8 bases map to TRBD1. The ends lost 4 bases at V and 7 bases at J; junction bases unmatched: 5. CDR1 and CDR2 (germline): MNHEY, SMNVEV (reference sequence). The CDR3 runs to 13 residues. The CDR3 spells CASSYQGAGEAFF. CDR3 in DNA: TGTGCCAGCAGTTACCAGGGGGCAGGTGAAGCTTTCTTT.

The sample holds many counts of this clonotype. The chain couples TRBV5-1 to TRBJ2-7, with 12 bases matching TRBD2. CDR3 size: 15 residues. Germline lookup yields CDR1 SGHRS and CDR2 YFSETQ. V trimming: 0 bases; J trimming: 4 bases; junction bases outside the gene matches: 2. The CDR3 DNA reads TGCGCCAGCAGCTTGGGACTAGCGGGAGTTTACGAGCAGTACTTC. It yields the protein CASSLGLAGVYEQYF.

The chain couples TRBV4-2 to TRBJ1-1; 9 nucleotides line up with TRBD1. In germline, CDR1 is LGHNA, CDR2 YNFKEQ. The V segment lost 1 base and the J segment 4 bases; nucleotides outside the gene matches: 7. The CDR3 has 16 residues. The DNA of the CDR3 is TGTGCCAGCAGCCAAGCGCCGGGACAGGGTCCCACTGAAGCTTTCTTT. Translated, it gives CASSQAPGQGPTEAFF.

This sequence joins TRBV20-1 and TRBJ1-5; possibly TRBD1 for D (5 bases). Trimming left V 0 bases short and J 4 bases short, with 13 bases between. Germline V lookup: CDR1 DFQATT, CDR2 SNEGSKA (reference sequence). CDR3 length: 15 amino acids. The CDR3 loop is CSARDSRGRNQPQHF. The CDR3, as DNA: TGCAGTGCTAGAGATTCCCGGGGCCGGAATCAGCCCCAGCATTTT.